The 25 T cell receptor beta chains below come from one sample, sequenced in a study of T cell repertoires and HLA-DP antigens. The data were produced by immunoSEQ multiplex PCR, yet TCRdb's version contains in-frame clones alone and is incomplete. The sample shows roughly 110,000 clones, 80% to 95% of them seen only once. These receptors have no identified antigens. Sequencing was done on a sample of CD4+ T cells from PBMCs. The origin of the receptors is a woman under 30 in good health and CMV-seronegative.

J is TRBJ2-7 and V is TRBV7-8; 7 bases are a match to TRBD1. The CDR3 loop spans 16 amino acids. J gave up 0 bases and V 3 bases, and 8 bases lay outside the gene matches. The germline CDR1 and CDR2 sequences are SGHVS and FQNEAQ. CDR3 amino acids: CASSFFVGQPSYEQYF. The CDR3 nucleotides are TGTGCCAGCAGCTTCTTTGTGGGACAGCCCTCCTACGAGCAGTACTTC.

The rearrangement joins TRBV19 to TRBJ2-2; D tentatively reads TRBD1 or TRBD2 (6 bases each). This CDR3 comprises 16 residues. From germline, CDR1 is LNHDA and CDR2 SQIVND (reference sequence). Trimming shortened V by 0 bases and J by 2 bases, and 10 bases separated the two germline ends. Here the CDR3 DNA reads TGTGCCAGTAGTATAGAGGAGGGGGGAAACACCGGGGAGCTGTTTTTT. Protein sequence: CASSIEEGGNTGELFF.

This chain connects TRBV2 to TRBJ1-5; D not resolved. Germline V gives CDR1 SNHLY, CDR2 FYNNEI. V lost 5 bases and J 7 bases, leaving 15 bases between the germline ends. This CDR3 has 14 residues. CDR3 sequence (DNA): TGTGCCAGCAGTTTTGCGGCGGTAGGACAGCCCCAGCATTTT. Translated: CASSFAAVGQPQHF. Variable domain in full (rest from reference TRBV2 and TRBJ1-5): EPEVTQTPSHQVTQMGQEVILRCVPISNHLYFYWYRQILGQKVEFLVSFYNNEISEKSEIFDDQFSVERPDGSNFTLKIRSTKLEDSAMYFCASSFAAVGQPQHFGDGTRLSIL.

This clone has more than one count but fewer than ten. The rearrangement joins TRBV20-1 to TRBJ1-1; no clear D. The germline gives CDR1 DFQATT, CDR2 SNEGSKA (reference sequence). This CDR3 spans 11 amino acids. This CDR3 is CRPSQDTEAFF. The CDR3 bases are TGCAGACCAAGCCAGGACACTGAAGCTTTCTTT.

V is TRBV7-8 and J is TRBJ2-5, with 10 nucleotides matching TRBD1. The CDR3 is made up of 15 amino acids. Trimming removed 5 bases from V and 3 bases from J; junction bases left unmatched: 6. Germline CDR1 is SGHVS and CDR2 is FQNEAQ. The CDR3 protein is CASSLPGTGEETQYF. The CDR3 DNA is TGTGCCAGCAGCCTCCCCGGGACAGGGGAAGAGACCCAGTACTTC. Variable domain in full (rest from reference TRBV7-8 and TRBJ2-5): GAGVSQSPRYKVAKRGQDVALRCDPISGHVSLFWYQQALGQGPEFLTYFQNEAQLDKSGLPSDRFFAERPEGSVSTLKIQRTQQEDSAVYLCASSLPGTGEETQYFGPGTRLLVL.

As concerns this clone: An end of the junction does not agree with germline; a read error may underlie this. J is TRBJ2-2 and V is TRBV12-5; a weak D match, TRBD1 (6 bases). The CDR3 is 14 residues long. Per germline, CDR1 LGHNT and CDR2 FRNRAP. In DNA form, the CDR3 reads TGTGCCAGTGGTTCACAGGGTAGCACCGGGGAGCTGTTTTTT. Protein sequence: CASGSQGSTGELFF.

The rearrangement uses TRBV19 and TRBJ1-1; the match to TRBD1 covers 9 bases. Looked up from germline, CDR1 is LNHDA and CDR2 is SQIVND (reference sequence). After removal of 1 base from V and 6 bases from J, the junction contained 12 bases not matched to a gene. The CDR3 is 17 amino acids. The CDR3 region is CASSIGRDRGAAAEAFF. DNA of the CDR3: TGTGCCAGTAGTATAGGGAGAGACAGGGGGGCCGCGGCTGAAGCTTTCTTT.

The chain uses TRBV5-6 and TRBJ1-5, with D possibly being TRBD1 (5 bases). The CDR3 spans 16 residues. V was shortened by 3 bases and J by 2 bases, with 15 bases between the two germline ends. CDR1 SGHDT and CDR2 YYEEEE come from the germline V gene. The CDR3 reads CASSWGKGDGNQPQHF. The DNA of the CDR3 is TGTGCCAGCAGCTGGGGGAAGGGCGACGGCAATCAGCCCCAGCATTTT.

This chain joins TRBV28 and TRBJ1-3; 9 bases align to TRBD1. V lost 5 bases to trimming and J lost 2 bases; unmatched junction nucleotides: 10. Germline values: CDR1 MDHEN, CDR2 SYDVKM. The CDR3 has 17 residues. For the CDR3, the DNA is TGTGCCAGCAGTGGGGGGGGACAGGGACTAACTGGAAACACCATATATTTT. Translated: CASSGGGQGLTGNTIYF.

The rearrangement uses TRBV6-6 and TRBJ2-5, with 9 nucleotides matching TRBD2. Looked up from germline, CDR1 is MNHNY and CDR2 is SVGAGI (reference sequence). This CDR3 spans 16 amino acids. The trim removed 5 bases at V and 2 bases at J, leaving 9 bases unmatched. CDR3 sequence reads: CASSPARGRVQETQYF. In DNA, the CDR3 is TGTGCCAGCAGTCCGGCTCGCGGGAGGGTTCAAGAGACCCAGTACTTC.

The chain carries TRBV5-1 and TRBJ2-7, with 7 bases fitting TRBD1. The CDR3 extends over 15 amino acids. In germline, CDR1 is SGHRS, CDR2 YFSETQ. The V and J ends lost 0 bases and 2 bases, in that order; junction bases with no gene match: 5. DNA of the CDR3: TGCGCCAGCAGCTTGGGGTTCGACAGGGCCTACGAGCAGTACTTC. It codes for CASSLGFDRAYEQYF.

This chain connects TRBV7-8 to TRBJ1-5, with D maybe TRBD1 (5 bases). V shed 4 bases and J shed 2 bases, with 15 bases lying between them. The CDR3 is made up of 16 amino acids. Germline CDR1 reads SGHVS; CDR2 reads FQNEAQ. CDR3 region: CASSSGHLGGNQPQHF. CDR3 sequence (DNA): TGTGCCAGCAGCTCCGGACACCTCGGGGGCAATCAGCCCCAGCATTTT.

The chain couples TRBV27 to TRBJ2-7, with D uncertain. CDR3 length: 17 amino acids. The V end was cut by 6 bases, the J end by 0 bases, with 21 bases between. Germline CDR1 reads MNHEY; CDR2 reads SMNVEV (reference sequence). CDR3 nucleotide sequence: TGTGCCAGCAGCCAACCTGCAGCGTCGTATCGCTCCTACGAGCAGTACTTC. Translated, it gives CASSQPAASYRSYEQYF.

The chain recombines TRBV19 with TRBJ2-1; 8 nucleotides line up with TRBD2. Looked up from germline, CDR1 is LNHDA and CDR2 is SQIVND (reference sequence). The CDR3 has 14 amino acids. V gave up 1 base and J gave up 12 bases; unmatched junction bases: 8. The CDR3 loop reads CASSIALADPGQFF. DNA for the CDR3: TGTGCCAGTAGTATAGCACTAGCGGACCCAGGGCAGTTCTTC.

This clone was seen a few times. This rearrangement joins TRBV5-4 to TRBJ1-1; 7 bases map to TRBD1. CDR3 length: 14 residues. CDR1 and CDR2 (germline): SGHNT, YYREEE (reference sequence). Trimming took 0 bases from V and 11 from J; bases not matched to a gene: 10. The CDR3 region is CASSLDYRGLQAFF. The DNA for the CDR3 is TGTGCCAGCAGCTTGGATTACAGGGGATTACAGGCTTTCTTT.

The table lists this clone with a few counts. The rearrangement uses TRBV28 and TRBJ1-2, with D maybe TRBD1 (6 bases). The V and J ends lost 3 bases and 3 bases respectively, with 8 bases between them. The CDR3 covers 13 residues. From germline, CDR1 is MDHEN and CDR2 SYDVKM. The chain's CDR3 is CASSLDRYYGYTF. The CDR3 DNA follows: TGTGCCAGCAGTTTGGACAGATACTATGGCTACACCTTC.

The chain employs TRBV6-6 and TRBJ2-6, with D tentatively TRBD1 (5 bases). The CDR3 consists of 16 residues. Germline assignment: CDR1 MNHNY and CDR2 SVGAGI (reference sequence). Between the trimmed V and J ends, which lost 6 bases and 0 bases, there was a span of 12 bases. Written as DNA, the CDR3 is TGTGCCAGCAGCTCAGACAGAAGCTCTGGGGCCAACGTCCTGACTTTC. Translating it yields CASSSDRSSGANVLTF.

This clone was seen only once. The J gene is TRBJ1-3, the V gene TRBV5-6, with D unresolved. This CDR3 is 16 amino acids long. CDR1 and CDR2 (germline): SGHDT, YYEEEE. Trimming cost V 1 base and J 10 bases, with 21 bases left between them. The DNA for the CDR3 is TGTGCCAGCAGCTTGTCCGTCGTTTTCTCTGGAGGAACCATATATTTT. It translates to CASSLSVVFSGGTIYF. Full variable domain (missing parts from reference TRBV5-6 and TRBJ1-3): DAGVTQSPTHLIKTRGQQVTLRCSPKSGHDTVSWYQQALGQGPQFIFQYYEEEERQRGNFPDRFSGHQFPNYSSELNVNALLLGDSALYLCASSLSVVFSGGTIYFGEGSWLTVV.

This chain connects TRBV9 to TRBJ1-2, with D possibly matching TRBD1 (5 bases). Deletions cut 4 bases from V and 0 bases from J, with 16 bases between. The CDR3 totals 16 residues. In germline, CDR1 is SGDLS, CDR2 YYNGEE. This CDR3 reads CASSFRGSRSNYGYTF. The CDR3 bases are TGTGCCAGCAGCTTCCGGGGGAGTCGATCTAACTATGGCTACACCTTC.

The chain couples TRBV5-8 to TRBJ1-5, with a tentative D call TRBD1 (6 bases). The length of the CDR3 is 17 residues. Germline V gene data show CDR1 as SGHTS and CDR2 as YDEGEE. V lost 1 base and J lost 0, with 14 bases in between. The CDR3, as DNA: TGTGCCAGCAGCTTGACCACGGGACACATTAGCAATCAGCCCCAGCATTTT. Amino acid sequence: CASSLTTGHISNQPQHF.

The V call is TRBV18, the J call TRBJ2-1; 9 positions agree with TRBD2. Per the germline V gene, CDR1 is KGHSH and CDR2 is LQKENI. CDR3 length equals 13 residues. Trimming removed 5 bases from V and 9 bases from J; junction bases left unmatched: 5. CDR3 sequence: CASSSSGAGEQFF. Written as DNA, the CDR3 is TGTGCCAGCTCATCTAGCGGGGCGGGTGAGCAGTTCTTC.

This rearrangement joins TRBV5-1 to TRBJ2-3; D assignment may be TRBD1 or TRBD2 (5 bases each). The ends were cut back, 4 bases at V and 3 bases at J, with 15 bases in the middle. Germline-derived CDR1 and CDR2 are SGHRS and YFSETQ. The CDR3 consists of 15 residues. CDR3 nucleotides: TGCGCCAGCAGCCCGAGAGGGGCCCCAACAGATACGCAGTATTTT. The encoded protein is CASSPRGAPTDTQYF.

The chain carries TRBV7-3 and TRBJ2-2; the D gene is possibly TRBD1 (6 bases). The CDR3 runs 16 residues. Germline-derived CDR1 and CDR2 are SGHTA and FQGTGA. V dropped 1 base and J dropped 6 bases, with 15 bases sitting between them. The CDR3 bases are TGTGCCAGCAGCTTAATCCCCCCAGGGGCTGCCGGGGAGCTGTTTTTT. Protein product: CASSLIPPGAAGELFF.

The chain has TRBV11-1 and TRBJ2-3; 7 bases match TRBD2. The CDR3 is made up of 17 amino acids. Per germline, CDR1 SGHAT and CDR2 FQDESV (reference sequence). With V trimmed by 0 bases and J by 0 bases, 6 bases remained unmatched. This chain's CDR3 is CASSLAWGLHSTDTQYF. The DNA for the CDR3 is TGTGCCAGCAGCTTAGCCTGGGGACTACACAGCACAGATACGCAGTATTTT.

The chain couples TRBV9 to TRBJ2-5; 9 bases are shared with TRBD2. Trimming took 0 bases from V and 5 from J; bases not matched to a gene: 8. CDR1 and CDR2 (germline): SGDLS, YYNGEE. The CDR3 sequence is 16 residues long. CDR3 sequence: CASSVGRASGTETQYF. In DNA, the CDR3 is TGTGCCAGCAGCGTAGGGAGGGCTAGCGGGACGGAGACCCAGTACTTC.